The 18 T cell receptor beta chains presented below share a single source sample, sequenced in a study of shared clonotypes between healthy human individuals. CD45RO negativity and positive selection for CCR7 defined naive CD8 cells, a population that excluded terminally differentiated effector memory CD45RA+ cells. Profiling relied on immunoSEQ multiplex PCR, and the TCRdb table lists in-frame clones only, not all of them. The table lists over 2 million clones, about 95% of them singletons. Material for sequencing was naive CD8+ T cells sorted from blood. The receptors come from a man aged 18 to 30 in good health.

This chain links TRBV5-6 with TRBJ1-3; perhaps TRBD1 as D (6 bases). The CDR3 contains 16 residues. Looked up from germline, CDR1 is SGHDT and CDR2 is YYEEEE. V shed 4 bases and J shed 0 bases, with 14 bases lying between them. CDR3 sequence (DNA): TGTGCCAGCAGCGCAGGGGTTGGGGTCTCTGGAAACACCATATATTTT. This encodes CASSAGVGVSGNTIYF.

The V gene is TRBV18, the J gene TRBJ2-5; D gene uncertain. The CDR3 is made up of 15 amino acids. The germline V gene has CDR1 KGHSH and CDR2 LQKENI. V lost 3 bases, J lost 1 base, and 12 bases lay in between. CDR3: CASSPWVSSQETQYF. CDR3 nucleotide sequence: TGTGCCAGCTCACCCTGGGTTTCTTCCCAAGAGACCCAGTACTTC.

This chain joins TRBV5-6 and TRBJ2-1; D may be TRBD2 (6 bases). This CDR3 is built from 14 residues. Germline V CDR1 and CDR2: SGHDT, YYEEEE. The V end was cut by 3 bases, the J end by 10 bases, with 17 bases between. This CDR3 reads CASSSGWGRPEQFF. CDR3 DNA: TGTGCCAGCAGCTCTGGCTGGGGGAGGCCGGAGCAGTTCTTC.

The chain combines TRBV5-6 with TRBJ1-1; possibly TRBD1 for D (5 bases). Germline lookup yields CDR1 SGHDT and CDR2 YYEEEE. V lost 4 bases and J 1 base, leaving 17 bases between the germline ends. CDR3 length: 16 amino acids. The CDR3 nucleotides are TGTGCCAGCAGCCCGCCCCTTGGGGGTTGGAACACTGAAGCTTTCTTT. Translating it yields CASSPPLGGWNTEAFF. Combining the CDR3 with reference TRBV5-6 and TRBJ1-1 gives the whole variable domain DAGVTQSPTHLIKTRGQQVTLRCSPKSGHDTVSWYQQALGQGPQFIFQYYEEEERQRGNFPDRFSGHQFPNYSSELNVNALLLGDSALYLCASSPPLGGWNTEAFFGQGTRLTVV.

The rearrangement links TRBV7-9 to TRBJ2-4; TRBD1 aligns across 8 bases. The ends lost 4 bases at V and 8 bases at J; junction bases unmatched: 7. The CDR3 sequence is 14 residues long. Looked up from germline, CDR1 is SEHNR and CDR2 is FQNEAQ (reference sequence). Written as DNA, the CDR3 is TGTGCCAGCAGCTCGACAGGGGAAGACGACATTCAGTACTTC. Its protein product is CASSSTGEDDIQYF.

CDR3 coding DNA: TGTGCCAGCAGCCCAAGTGAGGGCCCCAACTATGGCTACACCTTC. It encodes CASSPSEGPNYGYTF. V usage is TRBV7-8 and J usage is TRBJ1-2; D call uncertain. The CDR3 has 15 residues. Per germline, CDR1 SGHVS and CDR2 FQNEAQ. Trimming left V 5 bases short and J 2 bases short, with 15 bases between.

The gene calls are TRBV28 and TRBJ2-7; D possibly uses TRBD1 or TRBD2 (7 bases each). Trimming left V 1 base short and J 0 bases short, with 16 bases between. Germline CDR1 MDHEN, CDR2 SYDVKM. This CDR3 contains 17 residues. As DNA, the CDR3 is TGTGCCAGCAGTTTATATCAGGGGGGGACAATCTCCTACGAGCAGTACTTC. Translated: CASSLYQGGTISYEQYF.

About this clone itself: Other DNA sequences of this sample code for an identical CDR3. The DNA of the CDR3 is TGTGCCAGCAGCGTAGGGCTAGCGGTTTACGAGCAGTACTTC. This sequence encodes CASSVGLAVYEQYF. The chain has TRBV9 and TRBJ2-7; 7 bases map to TRBD2. Germline V gives CDR1 SGDLS, CDR2 YYNGEE. V lost 0 bases to trimming and J lost 4 bases; unmatched junction nucleotides: 4. This CDR3 contains 14 residues.

The CDR3 loop is CASSRDRGGYILNSPLHF. The CDR3 DNA is TGCGCCAGCAGCCGAGATAGAGGGGGCTATATTCTGAATTCACCCCTCCACTTT. The chain carries TRBV4-1 and TRBJ1-6; 7 nucleotides agree with TRBD1. CDR1 and CDR2 (germline): MGHRA, YSYEKL. The V and J ends lost 4 bases and 7 bases, in that order; junction bases with no gene match: 16. The CDR3 is made up of 18 amino acids.

This chain joins TRBV25-1 and TRBJ1-1; the D gene is possibly TRBD1 (6 bases). The V gene lost 4 bases and the J gene lost 12 bases, with 12 bases spanning the gap. Germline loops: CDR1 MGHDK, CDR2 SYGVNS. The CDR3 is 11 residues long. The CDR3 region is CASSADSRSFF. DNA for the CDR3: TGTGCCAGCAGTGCGGACAGCCGGTCTTTCTTT.

This chain connects TRBV27 to TRBJ2-7, with 7 positions matching TRBD2. The CDR3 spans 15 residues. The V segment lost 5 bases and the J segment 5 bases; nucleotides outside the gene matches: 12. In germline, CDR1 is MNHEY, CDR2 SMNVEV (reference sequence). CDR3 nucleotide sequence: TGTGCCAGCAGTACCTGGACTAGTACGAGAGACGAGCAGTACTTC. The encoded protein is CASSTWTSTRDEQYF.

V and J are TRBV5-5 and TRBJ1-5; possibly TRBD1 for D (6 bases). V was trimmed by 0 bases and J by 0 bases, leaving 7 bases between them. The CDR3 spans 15 residues. Germline V gene lookup returns CDR1 SGHKS and CDR2 YYEKEE (reference sequence). The CDR3 DNA sequence: TGTGCCAGCAGCTTGGAGGGGGATAGCAATCAGCCCCAGCATTTT. Its protein product is CASSLEGDSNQPQHF.

This chain links TRBV7-9 with TRBJ1-6; D unresolved. The CDR3 is 16 residues long. With 1 base removed from V and 5 bases from J, the gap between germline ends came to 12 bases. Germline assignment: CDR1 SEHNR and CDR2 FQNEAQ (reference sequence). CDR3 nucleotide sequence: TGTGCCAGCAGCTTAGTTGAGACAATGGATAATTCACCCCTCCACTTT. Its translation: CASSLVETMDNSPLHF. The full variable domain, with the rest looked up from reference TRBV7-9 and TRBJ1-6, is DTGVSQNPRHKITKRGQNVTFRCDPISEHNRLYWYRQTLGQGPEFLTYFQNEAQLEKSRLLSDRFSAERPKGSFSTLEIQRTEQGDSAMYLCASSLVETMDNSPLHFGNGTRLTVT.

About this clone: The sample carries other DNA sequences with the same CDR3. This sequence joins TRBV5-1 and TRBJ2-7; TRBD1 matches at 11 bases. The length of the CDR3 is 15 residues. V dropped 3 bases and J dropped 3; count of bases not matched to a gene: 5. Germline CDR1 SGHRS, CDR2 YFSETQ. DNA of the CDR3: TGCGCCAGCAGCTCCTGGACAGGGGGCAGCTACGAGCAGTACTTC. Encoded protein: CASSSWTGGSYEQYF.

The gene calls are TRBV5-1 and TRBJ1-2; a weak D match, TRBD1 (5 bases). Germline V gives CDR1 SGHRS, CDR2 YFSETQ. The CDR3 is made up of 18 amino acids. The ends were cut back, 4 bases at V and 2 bases at J, with 24 bases in the middle. This chain's CDR3 is CASSPPPGLPSSNYGYTF. The DNA for the CDR3 is TGCGCCAGCAGCCCACCACCGGGACTGCCGTCTTCAAACTATGGCTACACCTTC.

This clone was detected only once. The CDR3 spells CASSYSQGPDTQYF. In DNA form, the CDR3 reads TGTGCCAGCAGTTACTCACAGGGGCCAGATACGCAGTATTTT. The chain is built from TRBV6-5 and TRBJ2-3; the match to TRBD1 covers 7 bases. After removal of 0 bases from V and 4 bases from J, the junction contained 1 base not matched to a gene. Germline assignment: CDR1 MNHEY and CDR2 SVGAGI. The CDR3 length is 14 residues.

The rearrangement uses TRBV4-3 and TRBJ2-3, with D possibly being TRBD2 (6 bases). The germline V gene encodes CDR1 LGHNA and CDR2 YSLEER. This CDR3 region has 19 residues. V lost 0 bases and J lost 2, with 21 bases in between. The CDR3 DNA reads TGCGCCAGCAGCCAAGAAAGGGACTCCTCGTACTCCTTCACAGATACGCAGTATTTT. Translated: CASSQERDSSYSFTDTQYF.

The V gene is TRBV4-3, the J gene TRBJ2-2, with TRBD1 identical over 7 bases. The CDR3 runs 16 residues. Germline trimming cut 3 bases from V and 6 bases from J; bases unmatched to any gene: 10. Germline CDR1 and CDR2: LGHNA and YSLEER. The CDR3, as DNA: TGCGCCAGCAGCCAGGCGCAGGGGGATGTGGCCGGGGAGCTGTTTTTT. It codes for CASSQAQGDVAGELFF.